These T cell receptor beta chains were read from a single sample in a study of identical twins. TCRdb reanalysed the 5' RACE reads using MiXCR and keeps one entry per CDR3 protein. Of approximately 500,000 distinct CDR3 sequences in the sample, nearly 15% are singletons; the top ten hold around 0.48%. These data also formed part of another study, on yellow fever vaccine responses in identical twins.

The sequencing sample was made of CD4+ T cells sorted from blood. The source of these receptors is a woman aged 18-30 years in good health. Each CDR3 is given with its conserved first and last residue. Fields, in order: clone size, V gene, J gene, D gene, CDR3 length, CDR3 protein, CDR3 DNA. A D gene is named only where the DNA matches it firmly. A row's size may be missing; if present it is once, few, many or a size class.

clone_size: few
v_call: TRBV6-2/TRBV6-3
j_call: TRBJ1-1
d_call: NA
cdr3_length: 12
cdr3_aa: CASSSRAQEAFF
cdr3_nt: TGTGCCAGCAGTTCCCGGGCGCAGGAAGCTTTCTTT

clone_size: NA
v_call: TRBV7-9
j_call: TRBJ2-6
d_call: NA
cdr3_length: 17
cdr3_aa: CASSLNGVAAGANVLTF
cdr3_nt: TGTGCCAGCAGCTTAAACGGCGTGGCGGCTGGGGCCAACGTCCTGACTTTC

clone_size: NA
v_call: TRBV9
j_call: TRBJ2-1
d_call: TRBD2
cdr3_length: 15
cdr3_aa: CASSVLGGADNEQFF
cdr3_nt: TGTGCCAGCAGCGTACTCGGGGGGGCCGATAATGAGCAGTTCTTC

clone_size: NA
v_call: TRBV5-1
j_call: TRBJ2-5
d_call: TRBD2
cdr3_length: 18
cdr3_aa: CASSLQGLAGVKSVTQYF
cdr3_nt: TGCGCCAGCAGCTTGCAGGGACTAGCGGGAGTTAAGAGCGTGACCCAGTACTTC

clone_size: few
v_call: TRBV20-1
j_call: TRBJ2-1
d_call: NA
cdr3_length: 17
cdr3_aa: CSARDRSEGGLRNEQFF
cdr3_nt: TGCAGTGCTAGAGATAGGTCGGAGGGGGGGCTCAGGAATGAGCAGTTCTTC

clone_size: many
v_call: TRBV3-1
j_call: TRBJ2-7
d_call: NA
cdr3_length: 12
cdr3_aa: CASSQVPYEQYF
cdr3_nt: TGTGCCAGCAGCCAAGTACCCTACGAGCAGTACTTC

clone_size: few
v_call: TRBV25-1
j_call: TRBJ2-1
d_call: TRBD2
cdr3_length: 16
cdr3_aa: CASSESGRAGVLEQFF
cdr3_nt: TGTGCCAGCAGTGAAAGTGGGAGGGCCGGGGTGCTTGAGCAGTTCTTC

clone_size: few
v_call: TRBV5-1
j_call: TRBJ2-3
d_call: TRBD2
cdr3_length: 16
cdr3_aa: CASSLAAGGVTDTQYF
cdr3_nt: TGCGCCAGCAGCCTTGCAGCGGGAGGGGTCACAGATACGCAGTATTTT

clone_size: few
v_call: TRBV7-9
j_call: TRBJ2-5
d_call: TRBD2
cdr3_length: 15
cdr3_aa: CASLATSGNTETQYF
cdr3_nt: TGTGCCAGCCTCGCGACTAGCGGGAATACGGAGACCCAGTACTTC

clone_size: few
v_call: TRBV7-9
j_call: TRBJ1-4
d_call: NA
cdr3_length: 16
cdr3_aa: CASSLEAPGTNEKLFF
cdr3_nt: TGTGCCAGCAGCTTAGAGGCTCCGGGGACTAATGAAAAACTGTTTTTT

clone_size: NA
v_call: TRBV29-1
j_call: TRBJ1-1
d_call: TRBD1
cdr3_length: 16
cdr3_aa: CSVAGGRPSMNTEAFF
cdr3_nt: TGCAGCGTTGCAGGGGGACGGCCAAGCATGAACACTGAAGCTTTCTTT

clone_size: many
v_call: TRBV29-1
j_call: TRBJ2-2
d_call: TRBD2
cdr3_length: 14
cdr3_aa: CSVGFGGSTGELFF
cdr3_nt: TGCAGCGTTGGATTCGGGGGGAGCACCGGGGAGCTGTTTTTT

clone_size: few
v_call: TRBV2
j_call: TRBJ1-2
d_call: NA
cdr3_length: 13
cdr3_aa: CASSERENYGYTF
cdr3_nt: TGTGCCAGCAGTGAAAGAGAAAACTATGGCTACACCTTC

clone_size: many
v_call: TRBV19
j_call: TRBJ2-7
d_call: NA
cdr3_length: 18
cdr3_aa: CASSRQGPESWPSYEQYF
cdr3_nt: TGTGCCAGTAGTAGGCAGGGGCCAGAATCATGGCCCTCCTACGAGCAGTACTTC

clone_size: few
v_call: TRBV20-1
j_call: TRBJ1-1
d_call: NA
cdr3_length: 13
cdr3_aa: CSASGLSNTEAFF
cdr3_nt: TGCAGTGCTAGCGGGCTCTCCAACACTGAAGCTTTCTTT

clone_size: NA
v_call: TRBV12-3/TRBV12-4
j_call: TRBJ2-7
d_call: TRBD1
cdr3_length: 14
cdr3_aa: CASRPGQTTYEQYF
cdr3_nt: TGTGCCAGCAGACCGGGACAGACGACCTACGAGCAGTACTTC